This T cell receptor beta chain derives from a study of blood T cell repertoires in COVID-19. Original handling: Reference gene primer amplification in the assay estimated nucleated cell counts. Sequencing was performed with immunoSEQ multiplex PCR; in TCRdb, only in-frame clones are kept and a portion is missing. Clone size and V and J calls were adopted from that table, with D and trimming inferred from the DNA. The sample contains about 240,000 clones, roughly 87% of which appear only once. Germline assignment: CDR1 LGHDT and CDR2 YNNKEL (reference sequence). Trimming removed 3 bases at V and 6 bases at J, with 20 bases between. The CDR3 contains 16 residues. Clinical history as reported by participants underpinned cohort assignment.

The sequence was collected from a woman under 40 with acute COVID-19. This chain uses TRBV3-1 (or the pseudogene TRBV3-2) with TRBJ2-5, with D tentatively TRBD1 (6 bases). Sequencing used PBMCs or T cells enriched from blood (not recorded which). The CDR3 DNA follows: TGTGCCAGCAGCCACCTTACACAGGGAAAGGAACAGACCCAGTACTTC. It specifies CASSHLTQGKEQTQYF.